The 27 T cell receptor beta chains presented below share a single source sample, sequenced in a study of blood T cells in healthy people across ages. A sample-barcoded 5' primer and a J-beta primer mix were used in a second PCR of roughly 7 to 11 cycles. One entry per CDR3 protein, called by TCRdb with MiXCR from the 5' RACE reads. The sample has hundreds of thousands of distinct CDR3 sequences; about 30% are singletons. Specimen: blood. The receptor source for this set is a woman over 75 in good health.

The V gene is TRBV20-1, the J gene TRBJ2-1; the D call may be TRBD1 or TRBD2 (5 bases each). Germline CDR1 is DFQATT and CDR2 is SNEGSKA (reference sequence). The CDR3 covers 12 residues. Here the CDR3 DNA reads TGCAGCGCCAAGGGACCCTCGTACGAGCAGTTCTTC. This encodes CSAKGPSYEQFF.

A remark on this clonotype: One junction end disagrees with the germline gene, perhaps due to a read error. This rearrangement joins TRBV7-9 to TRBJ2-2; no firm D call. Germline V gene lookup returns CDR1 SEHNR and CDR2 FQNEAQ (reference sequence). The CDR3 has 11 residues. CDR3 DNA: TGTGCCAACAGTTACGATGGGGAACTGTTTTTT. Its protein product is CANSYDGELFF.

The table lists this clonotype with a few counts. A single base separates this from a much larger clone, so it may be a read error. The genes are TRBV6-5 and TRBJ1-2; D may be TRBD1 (5 bases). The CDR3 extends over 16 amino acids. The germline gives CDR1 MNHEY, CDR2 SVGAGI. In DNA, the CDR3 is TGTGCCGGCAGCATTGACAGTGGCGGTATAGGATATGGCTACACCTTC. Translating it yields CAGSIDSGGIGYGYTF.

This clonotype was seen ten or more times. A junction end diverges from the germline sequence, so it may reflect a read error. The gene calls are TRBV20-1 and TRBJ1-5; 9 nucleotides align to TRBD1. From germline, CDR1 is DFQATT and CDR2 SNEGSKA (reference sequence). The CDR3 spans 17 residues. For the CDR3, the DNA is TGCAGTGCCAGAGCCTCGGGACAGGGAGGAATCAATCAGCCCCAGCATTTT. Translated: CSARASGQGGINQPQHF.

This clonotype was counted at least ten times. This chain uses TRBV20-1 with TRBJ1-4; D is undetermined. The CDR3 covers 14 residues. V shed 6 bases and J shed 0 bases, with 11 bases lying between them. The germline V gene has CDR1 DFQATT and CDR2 SNEGSKA (reference sequence). CDR3 sequence: CSASVGSTNEKLFF. CDR3 nucleotides: TGCAGTGCCTCCGTTGGTTCAACTAATGAAAAACTGTTTTTT.

This clonotype was observed a few times. A much larger clone sits a single nucleotide away, making a read error possible. This chain links TRBV20-1 with TRBJ2-5; D call uncertain. The CDR3 length is 12 residues. Germline CDR1 and CDR2: DFQATT and SNEGSKA (reference sequence). The CDR3 is CSARTSQEAQYF. The CDR3 DNA sequence: TGCAGTGCTAGGACTTCCCAAGAGGCCCAGTACTTC.

The sample holds many counts of this clonotype. In DNA, the CDR3 is TGTGCCAGCAGCTTCCCCCTTGGACTAATAAAGGCCCAGTACTTC. Protein: CASSFPLGLIKAQYF. The chain joins TRBV7-9 to TRBJ2-5; TRBD2 might be the D (6 bases). V dropped 3 bases and J dropped 9 bases, with 20 bases sitting between them. Germline CDR1 and CDR2: SEHNR and FQNEAQ (reference sequence). This CDR3 has 15 amino acids.

This clonotype was recorded many times. The J gene is TRBJ2-7, the V gene TRBV15; tentative D call: TRBD1 (5 bases). Germline CDR1 is LNHNV and CDR2 is YYDKDF (reference sequence). The CDR3 consists of 14 residues. The V and J ends lost 1 base and 3 bases respectively, with 10 bases between them. This chain's CDR3 is CATSRAGKNYEQYF. The CDR3 DNA reads as TGTGCCACCAGCAGAGCAGGGAAGAACTACGAGCAGTACTTC.

This clonotype was seen ten or more times. The chain recombines TRBV9 with TRBJ2-3, with D uncertain. The CDR3 loop spans 12 amino acids. V was cut by 4 bases and J by 6 bases, with 9 bases left in between. Germline V gene lookup returns CDR1 SGDLS and CDR2 YYNGEE. In DNA, the CDR3 is TGTGCCAGCAGCCCCAGTGAGGATACGCAGTATTTT. It codes for CASSPSEDTQYF.

This sequence joins TRBV2 and TRBJ2-7, with D perhaps being TRBD1 or TRBD2 (5 bases each). The CDR3 loop spans 15 amino acids. V was cut by 6 bases and J by 5 bases, with 20 bases left in between. In germline, CDR1 is SNHLY, CDR2 FYNNEI. CDR3 sequence: CASSPRGPIKDEQYF. CDR3 DNA: TGTGCCAGCAGCCCTCGGGGACCCATAAAAGACGAGCAGTACTTC.

This clonotype came up a few times. V and J are TRBV27 and TRBJ2-3; TRBD2 agrees at 11 bases. V lost 4 bases to trimming and J lost 1 base; unmatched junction nucleotides: 7. CDR1 MNHEY and CDR2 SMNVEV come from the germline V gene (reference sequence). This CDR3 is built from 17 residues. In DNA, the CDR3 is TGTGCCAGCAGTTCCGCGACTAGCGGGGTTGGCACAGATACGCAGTATTTT. Amino acids: CASSSATSGVGTDTQYF.

The rearrangement uses TRBV7-9 and TRBJ2-3; 10 bases align to TRBD2. J was trimmed by 9 bases and V by 4 bases; bases with no gene match: 10. The CDR3 contains 15 residues. Looked up from germline, CDR1 is SEHNR and CDR2 is FQNEAQ (reference sequence). The CDR3 DNA reads TGTGCCAGCAGCTCTAGCGGGGGTCAGATTAGGACGCAGTATTTT. Its protein is CASSSSGGQIRTQYF. Looking up the rest from reference TRBV7-9 and TRBJ2-3 gives the full variable domain: DTGVSQNPRHKITKRGQNVTFRCDPISEHNRLYWYRQTLGQGPEFLTYFQNEAQLEKSRLLSDRFSAERPKGSFSTLEIQRTEQGDSAMYLCASSSSGGQIRTQYFGPGTRLTVL.

This clonotype was recorded only once. The chain links TRBV4-1 to TRBJ2-3; D remains unclear. The germline CDR1 and CDR2 sequences are MGHRA and YSYEKL. The CDR3 has 16 residues. Trimming cost V 1 base and J 2 bases, with 13 bases left between them. The CDR3 is CASSQVNMGFTDTQYF. For the CDR3, the DNA is TGCGCCAGCAGCCAAGTCAATATGGGCTTCACAGATACGCAGTATTTT.

This clonotype was counted many times. This chain connects TRBV15 to TRBJ1-1, with a weak D call TRBD1 (6 bases). The CDR3 extends over 15 amino acids. Trimming took off 7 bases at V and 1 base at J, with 16 bases between the two ends. Germline CDR1 is LNHNV and CDR2 is YYDKDF (reference sequence). The CDR3 spells CATTGAGMGNTEAFF. CDR3 DNA sequence: TGTGCCACCACGGGGGCGGGGATGGGGAACACTGAAGCTTTCTTT.

At least ten counts were recorded for this clonotype. V usage is TRBV2 and J usage is TRBJ2-5; a weak D match, TRBD2 (5 bases). Germline V gene sequence: CDR1 SNHLY, CDR2 FYNNEI. V lost 7 bases to trimming and J lost 2 bases, with 11 bases between them. There are 13 residues in the CDR3. CDR3 in DNA: TGTGCCAGCATCCGGGGATTGCAAGAGACCCAGTACTTC. Amino acids: CASIRGLQETQYF. Variable domain in full (rest from reference TRBV2 and TRBJ2-5): EPEVTQTPSHQVTQMGQEVILRCVPISNHLYFYWYRQILGQKVEFLVSFYNNEISEKSEIFDDQFSVERPDGSNFTLKIRSTKLEDSAMYFCASIRGLQETQYFGPGTRLLVL.

The table lists this clonotype with a few counts. The genes are TRBV7-9 and TRBJ2-7; D could derive from TRBD1 or TRBD2 (5 bases each). The CDR3 totals 11 residues. CDR1 is SEHNR and CDR2 is FQNEAQ in the germline V gene (reference sequence). V lost 11 bases and J 3 bases, leaving 11 bases between the germline ends. The DNA of the CDR3 is TGTGCCGTCCTGGGGGACTACGAGCAGTACTTC. It codes for CAVLGDYEQYF. The complete variable domain, with remaining parts taken from reference TRBV7-9 and TRBJ2-7, reads DTGVSQNPRHKITKRGQNVTFRCDPISEHNRLYWYRQTLGQGPEFLTYFQNEAQLEKSRLLSDRFSAERPKGSFSTLEIQRTEQGDSAMYLCAVLGDYEQYFGPGTRLTVT.

This clonotype was counted ten times or more. The gene calls are TRBV5-6 and TRBJ2-3, with D perhaps given as TRBD1 or TRBD2 (6 bases each). V lost 3 bases and J lost 3, with 11 bases in between. CDR3 length: 14 residues. Germline values: CDR1 SGHDT, CDR2 YYEEEE. Here the CDR3 DNA reads TGTGCCAGCAGCTGGGGGGCGATGACAGATACGCAGTATTTT. It is translated as CASSWGAMTDTQYF.

J is TRBJ1-5 and V is TRBV19; D unclear. The CDR3 consists of 12 residues. Germline lookup yields CDR1 LNHDA and CDR2 SQIVND (reference sequence). V was cut by 7 bases and J by 6 bases, with 10 bases left in between. The CDR3 bases are TGTGCCAGTAATTTGTTGGGTCAGCCCCAGCATTTT. Translation: CASNLLGQPQHF.

This clonotype occurred a few times. The chain recombines TRBV29-1 with TRBJ2-2; no definite D call. Per germline, CDR1 SQVTM and CDR2 ANQGSEA. V lost 5 bases and J lost 4, with 11 bases in between. The CDR3 contains 13 residues. The CDR3 protein is CSVSGPSTGELFF. The DNA of the CDR3 is TGCAGCGTTTCCGGACCGAGCACCGGGGAGCTGTTTTTT.

In regard to this clonotype: One base away lies a much larger clone, so this may be a sequencing read error. The V call is TRBV28, the J call TRBJ2-1, with TRBD1 matching 7 bases. The J call is in doubt because the DNA end fits TRBJ2-7 better. This CDR3 region has 16 residues. Per germline, CDR1 MDHEN and CDR2 SYDVKM. The CDR3 region is CASRSLTGSSYNEQYF. The CDR3 DNA reads TGTGCCAGCAGGTCATTGACAGGGAGCTCCTACAATGAGCAGTACTTC.

Turning to this clonotype: Being one base from a much bigger clone, this may be a read error. V and J are TRBV7-9 and TRBJ2-5; 9 nucleotides align to TRBD1. V gave up 4 bases and J gave up 11 bases; unmatched junction bases: 20. Germline CDR1 reads SEHNR; CDR2 reads FQNEAQ (reference sequence). The CDR3 is 17 residues long. CDR3 coding DNA: TGTGCCAGCAGCTCTATGGGCGGGGACAGGGTGGTCGATGAGCAGTACTTC. The encoded protein is CASSSMGGDRVVDEQYF. The full variable domain, in which reference TRBV7-9 and TRBJ2-5 provide the parts outside the CDR3, is DTGVSQNPRHKITKRGQNVTFRCDPISEHNRLYWYRQTLGQGPEFLTYFQNEAQLEKSRLLSDRFSAERPKGSFSTLEIQRTEQGDSAMYLCASSSMGGDRVVDEQYFGPGTRLLVL.

This clonotype was seen once. The genes are TRBV5-5 and TRBJ1-1; tentatively, D is TRBD1 (5 bases). The CDR3 totals 15 residues. Trimming shortened V by 4 bases and J by 3 bases, and 16 bases separated the two germline ends. Germline V CDR1 and CDR2: SGHKS, YYEKEE (reference sequence). CDR3 DNA sequence: TGTGCCAGCAGCCCGGCGGGACTCCCGGACACTGAAGCTTTCTTT. Translation gives CASSPAGLPDTEAFF.

The V and J genes are TRBV5-1 and TRBJ1-5, with D uncertain. Trimming took 2 bases from V and 9 from J, leaving 18 bases between them. Germline assignment: CDR1 SGHRS and CDR2 YFSETQ. The CDR3 has 15 amino acids. The CDR3 loop reads CASSFSGPRQSPQHF. CDR3 nucleotides: TGCGCCAGCAGCTTTTCCGGACCGCGGCAATCGCCCCAGCATTTT.

This clonotype has ten or more counts. The chain employs TRBV29-1 and TRBJ2-3; tentatively, D is TRBD2 (5 bases). V was pared by 0 bases and J by 3 bases, with 7 bases between. Germline V CDR1 and CDR2: SQVTM, ANQGSEA. The CDR3 sequence is 13 residues long. CDR3 DNA: TGCAGCGTTGAAGAGGGCGGGACAGATACGCAGTATTTT. Its translation is CSVEEGGTDTQYF.

With regard to this clonotype: This may stem from a read error, because a much larger clone lies one nucleotide away. The genes are TRBV6-1 and TRBJ2-5, with 10 bases aligning to TRBD2. The end of the DNA aligns better with TRBJ2-1, so the J call may be wrong. This CDR3 has 15 amino acids. Germline assignment: CDR1 MNHNS and CDR2 SASEGT. In DNA form, the CDR3 reads TGTGCCAGCAGTGCTTCTAGCGGGGGCCAAGAGACCCAGTTCTTC. It is translated as CASSASSGGQETQFF.

In this sample, this clonotype turned up a few times. The chain is built from TRBV20-1 and TRBJ2-5, with a weak D call TRBD1 (7 bases). The last part of the DNA fits TRBJ2-7 better; the J call may be wrong. The CDR3 totals 16 residues. Germline loops: CDR1 DFQATT, CDR2 SNEGSKA (reference sequence). The CDR3: CSARDYKTGTLYEQYF. Here the CDR3 DNA reads TGCAGTGCTAGAGATTATAAGACAGGGACTCTCTACGAGCAGTACTTC.

This clonotype has a single count. The gene calls are TRBV20-1 and TRBJ2-3, with 7 bases fitting TRBD1. The CDR3 spans 14 residues. V was clipped by 4 bases and J by 0 bases; unmatched bases: 4. CDR1 and CDR2 (germline): DFQATT, SNEGSKA (reference sequence). The CDR3 DNA reads TGCAGTGCTACCCAGGACAGGAGCACAGATACGCAGTATTTT. Encoded protein: CSATQDRSTDTQYF.